This TCR beta chain was recovered during a study of blood T cells in healthy people across ages. Combining a sample-barcoded 5' primer with a J-beta primer mix, a second PCR ran for roughly 7 to 12 cycles. Every sample returned 2.5 million or more CDR3-containing paired-end reads. TCRdb itself ran the 5' RACE reads through MiXCR, one entry per CDR3 protein. The data hold 850,000 to 1,000,000 distinct CDR3 sequences, with 51% observed a single time. Healthy Caucasian individuals from Russia aged roughly 6 to 90 were enrolled as donors. Only one count was recorded for this clonotype. What it binds is unknown. Overall study results and limits: PBMC samples, being unsorted, prevented any conclusive comparison of naive and antigen-experienced cells.

The receptor comes from an older woman in good health. Sequenced material: blood.

CDR3 sequence: CASSYAGPDTQYF. The CDR3 DNA sequence: TGTGCCAGCAGTTACGCAGGGCCAGATACGCAGTATTTT. The rearrangement uses TRBV6-6 and TRBJ2-3; weak D call: TRBD1 (5 bases). The V end lost 2 bases, the J end lost 4 bases, and 7 bases lay between the germline ends. This CDR3 is 13 amino acids long. Germline V gene lookup returns CDR1 MNHNY and CDR2 SVGAGI (reference sequence).